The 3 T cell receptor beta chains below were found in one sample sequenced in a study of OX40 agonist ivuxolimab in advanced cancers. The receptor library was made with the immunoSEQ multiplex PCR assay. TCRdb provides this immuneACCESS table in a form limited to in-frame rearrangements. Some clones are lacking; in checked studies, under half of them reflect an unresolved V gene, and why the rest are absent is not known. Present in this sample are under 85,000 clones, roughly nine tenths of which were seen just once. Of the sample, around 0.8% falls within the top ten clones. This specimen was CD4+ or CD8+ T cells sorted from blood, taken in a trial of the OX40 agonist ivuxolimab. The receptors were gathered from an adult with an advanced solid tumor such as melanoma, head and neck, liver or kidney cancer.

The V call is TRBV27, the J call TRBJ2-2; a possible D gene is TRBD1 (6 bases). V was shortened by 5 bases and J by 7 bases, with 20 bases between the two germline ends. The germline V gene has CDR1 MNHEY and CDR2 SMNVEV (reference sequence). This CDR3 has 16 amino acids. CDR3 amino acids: CASSPQGGIRGGELFF. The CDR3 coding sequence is TGTGCCAGCAGTCCCCAAGGGGGAATCCGCGGCGGGGAGCTGTTTTTT.

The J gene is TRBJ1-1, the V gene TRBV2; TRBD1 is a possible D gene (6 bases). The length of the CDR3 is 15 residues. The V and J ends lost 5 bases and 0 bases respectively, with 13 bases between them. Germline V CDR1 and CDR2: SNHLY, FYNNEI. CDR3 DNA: TGTGCCAGCAGTCGCTCGACAGGCGTGAACACTGAAGCTTTCTTT. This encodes CASSRSTGVNTEAFF.

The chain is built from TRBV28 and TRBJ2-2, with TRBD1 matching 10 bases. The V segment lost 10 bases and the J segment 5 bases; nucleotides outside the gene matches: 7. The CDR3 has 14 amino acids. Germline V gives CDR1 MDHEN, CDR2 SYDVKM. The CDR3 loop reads CATPGQGKTGELFF. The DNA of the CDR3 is TGTGCCACCCCGGGACAGGGGAAGACCGGGGAGCTGTTTTTT.